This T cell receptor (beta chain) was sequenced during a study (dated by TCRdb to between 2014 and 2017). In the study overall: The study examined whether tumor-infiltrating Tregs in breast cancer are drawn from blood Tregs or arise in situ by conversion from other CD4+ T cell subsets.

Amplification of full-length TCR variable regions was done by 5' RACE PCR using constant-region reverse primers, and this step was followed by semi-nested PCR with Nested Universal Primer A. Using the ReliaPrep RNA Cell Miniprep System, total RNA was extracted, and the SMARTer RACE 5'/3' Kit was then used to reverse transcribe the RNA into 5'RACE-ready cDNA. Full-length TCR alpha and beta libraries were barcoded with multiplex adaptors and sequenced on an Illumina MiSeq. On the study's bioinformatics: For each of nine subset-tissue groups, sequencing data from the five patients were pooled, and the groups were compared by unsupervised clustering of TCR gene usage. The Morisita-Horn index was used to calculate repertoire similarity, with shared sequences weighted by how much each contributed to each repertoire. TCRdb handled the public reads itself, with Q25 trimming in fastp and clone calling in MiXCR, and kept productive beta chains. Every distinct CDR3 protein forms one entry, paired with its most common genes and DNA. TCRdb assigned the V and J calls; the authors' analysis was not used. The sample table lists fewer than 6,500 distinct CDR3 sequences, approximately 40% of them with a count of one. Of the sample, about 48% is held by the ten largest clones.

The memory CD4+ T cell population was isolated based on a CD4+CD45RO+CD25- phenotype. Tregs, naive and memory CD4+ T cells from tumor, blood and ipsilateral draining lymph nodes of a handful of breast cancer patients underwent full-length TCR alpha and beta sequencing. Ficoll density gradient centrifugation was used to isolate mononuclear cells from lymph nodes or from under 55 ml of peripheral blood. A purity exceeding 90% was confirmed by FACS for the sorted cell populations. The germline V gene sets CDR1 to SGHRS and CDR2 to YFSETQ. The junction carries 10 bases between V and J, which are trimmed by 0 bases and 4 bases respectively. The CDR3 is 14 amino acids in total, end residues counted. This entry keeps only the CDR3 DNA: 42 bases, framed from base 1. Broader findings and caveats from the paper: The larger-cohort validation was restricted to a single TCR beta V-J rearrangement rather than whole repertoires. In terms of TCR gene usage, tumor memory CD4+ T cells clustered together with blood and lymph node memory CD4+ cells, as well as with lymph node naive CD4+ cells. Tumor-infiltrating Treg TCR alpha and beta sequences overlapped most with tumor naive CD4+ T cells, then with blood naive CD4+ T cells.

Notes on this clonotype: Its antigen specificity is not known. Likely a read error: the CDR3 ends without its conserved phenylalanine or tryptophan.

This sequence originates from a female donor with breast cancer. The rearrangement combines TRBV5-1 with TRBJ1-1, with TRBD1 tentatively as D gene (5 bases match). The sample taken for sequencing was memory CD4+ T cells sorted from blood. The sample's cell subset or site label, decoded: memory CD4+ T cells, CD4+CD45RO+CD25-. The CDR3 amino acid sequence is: CASSLGGGVTEAFS. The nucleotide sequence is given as TGCGCCAGCAGCTTGGGTGGGGGTGTCACTGAAGCTTTCTCT.